The source of this T cell receptor (beta chain) is a study of T cell changes during pregnancy in multiple sclerosis. The V end was cut by 0 bases, the J end by 8 bases, with 14 bases between. The length of the CDR3 is 15 residues. Germline CDR1 reads SGHTS; CDR2 reads YDEGEE. TCRdb keeps only in-frame clones here, not all; method: immunoSEQ multiplex PCR. The repertoire includes 50,000 to 60,000 clones, roughly nine tenths of them detected once, and roughly 2.1% sits in the top ten. The source was peripheral blood, collected in the first trimester of pregnancy. This receptor was obtained from a female donor in good health, enrolled as a control in a pregnancy study. The rearrangement uses TRBV5-8 and TRBJ1-4, with a tentative D call TRBD1 (5 bases). The CDR3 region is CASSLARGREEKLFF. The CDR3 nucleotides are TGTGCCAGCAGCTTGGCCCGGGGACGGGAGGAAAAACTGTTTTTT.